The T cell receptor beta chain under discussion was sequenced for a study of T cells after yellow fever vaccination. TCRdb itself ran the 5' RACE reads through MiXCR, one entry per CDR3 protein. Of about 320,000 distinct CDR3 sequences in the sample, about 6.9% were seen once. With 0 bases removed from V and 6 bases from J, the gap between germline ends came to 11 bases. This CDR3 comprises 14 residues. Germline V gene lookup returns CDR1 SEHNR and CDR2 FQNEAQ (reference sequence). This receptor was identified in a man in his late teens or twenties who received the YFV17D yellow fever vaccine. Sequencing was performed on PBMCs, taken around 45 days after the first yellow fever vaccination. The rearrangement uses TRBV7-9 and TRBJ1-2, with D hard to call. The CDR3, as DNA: TGTGCCAGCAGCTTAGCCGTGCATACAGATGGCTACACCTTC. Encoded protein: CASSLAVHTDGYTF.